The 16 T cell receptor beta chains below all came from one sample that was sequenced in a study of PD-1 blockade in classical Hodgkin lymphoma. Time point specified: cycle 4 day 1 (C4D1), after around six weeks of nivolumab. Each patient's relapse followed autologous stem cell transplantation, and brentuximab vedotin exposure varied. Magnetic negative selection of thawed PBMCs was the method by which CD4+ T cells were purified. Profiled with immunoSEQ multiplex PCR; TCRdb holds only in-frame clones, not every one. This table has tens of thousands of clones, roughly four fifths appearing once. The sample consisted of CD4+ T cells from blood, taken before the fourth cycle of nivolumab. The receptors originated from a human donor with classical Hodgkin lymphoma.

The chain couples TRBV7-8 to TRBJ1-4, with D possibly TRBD1 on 5 matching bases. Germline CDR1 SGHVS, CDR2 FQNEAQ. V was pared by 5 bases and J by 7 bases, with 17 bases between. The CDR3 contains 15 residues. The CDR3 here is CASSQNRLGGEKLFF. For the CDR3, the DNA is TGTGCCAGCAGCCAGAACAGGTTGGGTGGTGAAAAACTGTTTTTT.

This clone showed up just once. CDR3 sequence: CASSPFYDRGRIADTQYF. The CDR3 region has the DNA TGTGCCAGCAGCCCATTTTATGACAGGGGGCGCATTGCAGATACGCAGTATTTT. The chain joins TRBV7-8 to TRBJ2-3; the match to TRBD1 covers 10 bases. The CDR3 sequence is 18 residues long. CDR1 SGHVS and CDR2 FQNEAQ come from the germline V gene. With V trimmed by 5 bases and J by 4 bases, 15 bases remained unmatched.

The V gene is TRBV18, the J gene TRBJ1-6, with D unclear. Per germline, CDR1 KGHSH and CDR2 LQKENI. V was shortened by 3 bases and J by 0 bases, with 6 bases between the two germline ends. The length of the CDR3 is 15 residues. This CDR3 is CASSPDISYNSPLHF. CDR3 bases: TGTGCCAGCTCACCCGACATCTCCTATAATTCACCCCTCCACTTT. Full variable domain (rest looked up from reference TRBV18 and TRBJ1-6): NAGVMQNPRHLVRRRGQEARLRCSPMKGHSHVYWYRQLPEEGLKFMVYLQKENIIDESGMPKERFSAEFPKEGPSILRIQQVVRGDSAAYFCASSPDISYNSPLHFGNGTRLTVT.

This clone was found once. The genes are TRBV19 and TRBJ2-5, with D perhaps assigned TRBD1 or TRBD2 (6 bases each). The V end lost 5 bases, the J end lost 5 bases, and 21 bases lay between the germline ends. Germline lookup yields CDR1 LNHDA and CDR2 SQIVND (reference sequence). This CDR3 is 16 amino acids long. The CDR3 protein is CASSVLGGAGVETQYF. Written as DNA, the CDR3 is TGTGCCAGTAGTGTTCTCGGGGGCGCCGGGGTCGAGACCCAGTACTTC.

The V and J genes are TRBV2 and TRBJ1-2, with 8 bases lining up with TRBD1. There are 12 residues in the CDR3. V shed 6 bases, J shed 8 bases, and the junction held 5 bases outside the gene matches. CDR1 is SNHLY and CDR2 is FYNNEI in the germline V gene. CDR3 residues: CASSRGPSGYTF. CDR3 sequence (DNA): TGTGCCAGCAGCAGGGGGCCGTCAGGCTACACCTTC.

The gene calls are TRBV11-2 and TRBJ2-3; D remains ambiguous. V was pared by 7 bases and J by 2 bases, with 22 bases between. Germline V gene data show CDR1 as SGHAT and CDR2 as FQNNGV. This CDR3 has 17 residues. The CDR3 sequence: CASTDSWQALFTDTQYF. Here the CDR3 DNA reads TGTGCCAGCACCGACTCATGGCAGGCCCTGTTCACAGATACGCAGTATTTT.

The V gene is TRBV28, the J gene TRBJ2-2; 7 bases are shared with TRBD1. CDR1 MDHEN and CDR2 SYDVKM come from the germline V gene. Trimming cost V 6 bases and J 1 base; bases outside gene matches: 2. This CDR3 spans 14 amino acids. CDR3 sequence (DNA): TGTGCCAGCAGGACAGGGCAGAACACCGGGGAGCTGTTTTTT. This codes for CASRTGQNTGELFF.

The V gene is TRBV4-3, the J gene TRBJ1-3; 8 nucleotides align to TRBD1. The J segment lost 6 bases and the V segment lost 2 bases, leaving 12 bases of the junction unmatched. CDR3 size: 17 residues. Looked up from germline, CDR1 is LGHNA and CDR2 is YSLEER. CDR3 in DNA: TGCGCCAGCAGCCAAAGTCCGGACAGGGTTGGTACAAACACCATATATTTT. Its translation is CASSQSPDRVGTNTIYF.

This chain links TRBV4-2 with TRBJ2-2; TRBD1 matches 8 bases. The CDR3 covers 16 residues. The J segment lost 2 bases and the V segment lost 4 bases, leaving 6 bases of the junction unmatched. Germline V gene lookup returns CDR1 LGHNA and CDR2 YNFKEQ. CDR3 DNA sequence: TGTGCCAGCAGCCCAGACAGGGGCTCCAACACCGGGGAGCTGTTTTTT. Protein sequence: CASSPDRGSNTGELFF.

This chain joins TRBV2 and TRBJ1-1; D is perhaps TRBD1 (5 bases). V was cut by 11 bases and J by 4 bases, with 17 bases left in between. The germline gives CDR1 SNHLY, CDR2 FYNNEI. The CDR3 is 13 amino acids. CDR3 amino acids: CASREGSGTEAFF. Here the CDR3 DNA reads TGTGCCTCCAGGGAGGGGTCCGGCACTGAAGCTTTCTTT.

V usage is TRBV11-2 and J usage is TRBJ1-3; D gene unclear. The V gene's germline CDR1 is SGHAT and CDR2 FQNNGV. Trimming took off 2 bases at V and 0 bases at J, with 5 bases between the two ends. This CDR3 contains 14 residues. Here the CDR3 reads CASSLTTSGNTIYF. For the CDR3, the DNA is TGTGCCAGCAGCTTAACGACCTCTGGAAACACCATATATTTT.

V and J are TRBV6-5 and TRBJ2-4; TRBD2 agrees at 7 bases. The CDR3 runs 14 residues. Germline loops: CDR1 MNHEY, CDR2 SVGAGI. V shed 8 bases, J shed 5 bases, and the junction held 9 bases outside the gene matches. The CDR3 nucleotides read TGTGCCAGCCTATCGCGGGGGAGGGAAAACATTCAGTACTTC. Protein product: CASLSRGRENIQYF.

The chain joins TRBV7-7 to TRBJ2-2, with 8 nucleotides matching TRBD1. This CDR3 region has 16 residues. CDR1 is SSHAT, CDR2 FNYEAQ, per germline (reference sequence). V shed 2 bases and J 3 bases; nucleotides not matched to a gene: 5. CDR3 residues: CASSLRQGADTGELFF. The DNA for the CDR3 is TGTGCCAGCAGCTTAAGGCAGGGGGCGGACACCGGGGAGCTGTTTTTT.

V and J are TRBV11-2 and TRBJ2-7; no clear D. The germline V and J ends were trimmed by 1 base and 6 bases, with 16 bases remaining between them. This CDR3 contains 15 residues. Germline CDR1 and CDR2: SGHAT and FQNNGV. This CDR3 is CASSLGAEHPFEQYF. CDR3 nucleotide sequence: TGTGCCAGCAGCTTAGGGGCCGAACATCCATTCGAGCAGTACTTC.

Sample share makes this clone medium-sized (0.01 to 0.1%). The CDR3, as DNA: TGTGCCAGCAGCTCAACCCGGGAGGGCTATGGCTACACCTTC. Translation: CASSSTREGYGYTF. The chain links TRBV7-8 to TRBJ1-2; D uncertain. CDR3 size: 14 residues. The V gene's germline CDR1 is SGHVS and CDR2 FQNEAQ. V lost 4 bases, J lost 4 bases, and 13 bases lay in between.

V is TRBV7-2 and J is TRBJ1-2, with D unclear. Germline loops: CDR1 SGHTA, CDR2 FQGNSA. The CDR3 loop spans 13 amino acids. Trimming took 5 bases from V and 5 from J, leaving 12 bases between them. CDR3 region: CASSPTGSYGYTF. For the CDR3, the DNA is TGTGCCAGCAGCCCGACGGGATCGTATGGCTACACCTTC.